This TCR beta chain was recovered during a study of T cells after yellow fever vaccination. Broader study findings: A weaker but faster secondary response was observed, peaking on day 5 versus 15. A minor fraction of clonotypes spanned both CD4 and CD8 compartments.

TCRdb redid the calling of the 5' RACE reads with MiXCR, one entry per CDR3 protein. This repertoire shows approximately 550,000 distinct CDR3 sequences, less than 20% found once; its top ten account for about 13%. This CDR3 contains 14 residues. V shed 3 bases and J shed 5 bases, with 10 bases lying between them. CDR1 is KGHSH and CDR2 is LQKENI in the germline V gene. This clonotype was recorded a few times. Its antigen is not known. The rearrangement links TRBV18 to TRBJ2-2; D is tentatively TRBD1 or TRBD2 (5 bases each). Sequenced material: PBMCs, taken 15 days after the yellow fever booster vaccination. The sequence came from a man aged 25 to 40 who received the YFV17D yellow fever vaccine. CDR3 residues: CASSPGERTGELFF. DNA for the CDR3: TGTGCCAGCTCACCGGGGGAGCGGACCGGGGAGCTGTTTTTT. Using reference TRBV18 and TRBJ2-2 for the parts outside the CDR3, the full variable domain is NAGVMQNPRHLVRRRGQEARLRCSPMKGHSHVYWYRQLPEEGLKFMVYLQKENIIDESGMPKERFSAEFPKEGPSILRIQQVVRGDSAAYFCASSPGERTGELFFGEGSRLTVL.